The 3 T cell receptor beta chains reported below all come from one sample, sequenced in a study of OX40 agonist ivuxolimab in advanced cancers. TCRdb's copy holds only in-frame clones and misses some; the assay was immunoSEQ multiplex PCR. This table has 85,000 to 130,000 clones, approximately 90% appearing once. The starting material was CD4+ or CD8+ T cells sorted from blood, obtained in a trial of the OX40 agonist ivuxolimab. The receptor source for this set is an adult with an advanced solid tumor such as melanoma, head and neck, liver or kidney cancer.

The chain uses TRBV5-6 and TRBJ2-3; D ambiguous. V dropped 4 bases and J dropped 9 bases, with 15 bases sitting between them. This CDR3 region has 13 residues. Germline lookup yields CDR1 SGHDT and CDR2 YYEEEE. Here the CDR3 reads CASSPGPTSTQYF. The CDR3 region has the DNA TGTGCCAGCAGCCCTGGACCCACCTCCACGCAGTATTTT.

The chain carries TRBV27 and TRBJ2-1; weak D call: TRBD2 (5 bases). The germline gives CDR1 MNHEY, CDR2 SMNVEV (reference sequence). This CDR3 has 13 residues. The CDR3 here is CASGSNSYNEQFF. The CDR3 DNA follows: TGTGCTTCGGGAAGTAACTCCTACAATGAGCAGTTCTTC.

This chain joins TRBV6-5 and TRBJ2-1, with 11 bases matching TRBD1. This CDR3 is 14 amino acids long. CDR1 and CDR2 from the germline V gene are MNHEY and SVGAGI. Unmatched junction bases numbered 5, after V lost 6 bases and J lost 7 bases. The CDR3 DNA reads TGTGCCAGCAGGGCCGGGACAGGGGGAAATGAGCAGTTCTTC. Its translation is CASRAGTGGNEQFF.